These T cell receptor beta chains were read from a single sample in a study of blood T cell repertoires in COVID-19. Data came from immunoSEQ multiplex PCR; TCRdb stores just in-frame clones and leaves some out. The sample shows around 300,000 clones, more than 80% of them seen only once. The sample was peripheral blood. The source of these receptors is a woman between 25 and 40 years old with COVID-19, enrolled during active disease. Both conserved end residues are part of each CDR3. Each record gives: D gene, J gene, V gene, clone size, CDR3 protein, CDR3 DNA. D genes are given only for firm matches. Where a row states a size, it is once, few, many or the class of an expanded clone; other rows omit it.

D: TRBD2; J: TRBJ2-1; V: TRBV18; size: NA; CDR3: CASSRGAGGYNEQFF; DNA: TGTGCCAGCTCACGGGGAGCGGGAGGCTACAATGAGCAGTTCTTC
D: NA; J: TRBJ1-2; V: TRBV6-1; size: NA; CDR3: CASSDIGTTNYGYTF; DNA: TGTGCCAGCAGTGATATCGGGACAACTAACTATGGCTACACCTTC
D: NA; J: TRBJ1-2; V: TRBV10-1; size: NA; CDR3: CASSEGAYGYTF; DNA: TGCGCCAGCAGTGAGGGGGCCTATGGCTACACCTTC
D: TRBD1; J: TRBJ2-1; V: TRBV9; size: NA; CDR3: CASSVNDRGGGNEQFF; DNA: TGTGCCAGCAGCGTAAACGACAGGGGCGGCGGCAATGAGCAGTTCTTC
D: NA; J: TRBJ1-1; V: TRBV9; size: NA; CDR3: CASSARGRTEAFF; DNA: TGTGCCAGCAGCGCCAGGGGAAGGACTGAAGCTTTCTTT
D: NA; J: TRBJ2-2; V: TRBV5-4; size: NA; CDR3: CASSFVTTNTGELFF; DNA: TGTGCCAGCAGCTTTGTGACAACGAACACCGGGGAGCTGTTTTTT
D: TRBD1; J: TRBJ1-2; V: TRBV7-3; size: NA; CDR3: CASSESGSRGENGYTF; DNA: TGTGCCAGCAGCGAGTCGGGATCCAGGGGGGAGAATGGCTACACCTTC
D: NA; J: TRBJ2-7; V: TRBV24-1; size: NA; CDR3: CATSPGGRVKDEQYF; DNA: TGTGCCACCAGCCCCGGCGGCAGGGTGAAGGACGAGCAGTACTTC
D: TRBD1; J: TRBJ1-6; V: TRBV10-3; size: NA; CDR3: CAINGQGADSPLHF; DNA: TGTGCCATCAATGGACAGGGTGCCGATTCACCCCTCCACTTT
D: TRBD1; J: TRBJ1-4; V: TRBV2; size: NA; CDR3: CASAGTGAEKLFF; DNA: TGTGCCAGCGCCGGGACAGGGGCTGAAAAACTGTTTTTT
D: TRBD2; J: TRBJ2-3; V: TRBV28; size: NA; CDR3: CASSKTSGSTDTQYF; DNA: TGTGCCAGCAGCAAAACTAGCGGGAGCACAGATACGCAGTATTTT
D: TRBD1; J: TRBJ2-7; V: TRBV6-5; size: once; CDR3: CASSKRQGPYEQYF; DNA: TGTGCCAGCAGTAAGCGACAGGGCCCTTACGAGCAGTACTTC
D: NA; J: TRBJ1-5; V: TRBV7-8; size: NA; CDR3: CASSLSGVGNQPQHF; DNA: TGTGCCAGCAGCTTATCAGGGGTCGGCAATCAGCCCCAGCATTTT
D: NA; J: TRBJ2-1; V: TRBV6-5; size: NA; CDR3: CASSPGLGRGNEQFF; DNA: TGTGCCAGCAGCCCCGGACTCGGACGCGGTAATGAGCAGTTCTTC
D: NA; J: TRBJ1-4; V: TRBV6-5; size: NA; CDR3: CASSPGSEKLFF; DNA: TGTGCCAGCAGTCCCGGTAGTGAAAAACTGTTTTTT
D: NA; J: TRBJ1-3; V: TRBV6-5; size: NA; CDR3: CASRDLVGAGNTIYF; DNA: TGTGCCAGCAGGGACTTGGTTGGTGCTGGAAACACCATATATTTT
D: NA; J: TRBJ2-1; V: TRBV19; size: NA; CDR3: CASSIVGGNTYNEQFF; DNA: TGTGCCAGTAGTATAGTAGGAGGGAATACCTACAATGAGCAGTTCTTC
D: NA; J: TRBJ2-1; V: TRBV5-1; size: once; CDR3: CASSLPGAEQFF; DNA: TGCGCCAGCAGCTTGCCAGGGGCGGAGCAGTTCTTC
D: NA; J: TRBJ2-5; V: TRBV7-9; size: NA; CDR3: CASSPAGAETQYF; DNA: TGTGCCAGCAGCCCGGCGGGGGCTGAGACCCAGTACTTC
D: NA; J: TRBJ2-2; V: TRBV5-1; size: NA; CDR3: CASSLARLELFF; DNA: TGCGCCAGCAGCTTGGCTAGATTGGAGCTGTTTTTT
D: NA; J: TRBJ1-1; V: TRBV28; size: NA; CDR3: CASSIREHTEAFF; DNA: TGTGCCAGCAGTATCCGGGAACACACTGAAGCTTTCTTT
D: NA; J: TRBJ1-2; V: TRBV7-2; size: NA; CDR3: CASSLAPSTYLGYTF; DNA: TGTGCCAGCAGCTTAGCCCCCTCGACTTACTTGGGCTACACCTTC
D: NA; J: TRBJ1-1; V: TRBV24-1; size: NA; CDR3: CATSDPTTTADGRANTEAFF; DNA: TGTGCCACCAGTGACCCAACCACAACAGCGGACGGCCGAGCTAACACTGAAGCTTTCTTT
D: TRBD1; J: TRBJ1-1; V: TRBV10-3; size: NA; CDR3: CAISERKIQGVGIEAFF; DNA: TGTGCCATCAGTGAGAGGAAAATACAGGGGGTCGGGATTGAAGCTTTCTTT
D: TRBD2; J: TRBJ2-2; V: TRBV5-1; size: NA; CDR3: CASSSGTSGTGELFF; DNA: TGCGCCAGCAGCAGCGGGACTAGCGGTACCGGGGAGCTGTTTTTT
D: TRBD2; J: TRBJ2-5; V: TRBV5-8; size: NA; CDR3: CASSRTRGETQYF; DNA: TGTGCCAGCAGCCGGACTAGGGGAGAGACCCAGTACTTC
D: NA; J: TRBJ2-3; V: TRBV30; size: NA; CDR3: CAWSVRRRTDTQYF; DNA: TGTGCCTGGAGTGTCCGGAGACGCACAGATACGCAGTATTTT
D: TRBD1; J: TRBJ1-4; V: TRBV7-9; size: NA; CDR3: CASSQGAFMTNEKLFF; DNA: TGTGCCAGCAGCCAGGGGGCATTTATGACTAATGAAAAACTGTTTTTT
D: TRBD2; J: TRBJ2-3; V: TRBV5-4; size: NA; CDR3: CASSDGRVAGTDTQYF; DNA: TGTGCCAGCAGCGACGGCCGGGTAGCGGGAACAGATACGCAGTATTTT
D: NA; J: TRBJ1-4; V: TRBV30; size: NA; CDR3: CAWTSGGEKLFF; DNA: TGTGCCTGGACCTCCGGGGGTGAAAAACTGTTTTTT
D: NA; J: TRBJ1-2; V: TRBV12-3/TRBV12-4; size: NA; CDR3: CASGTGFGYTF; DNA: TGTGCCAGCGGAACAGGGTTTGGCTACACCTTC
D: TRBD1; J: TRBJ2-3; V: TRBV18; size: NA; CDR3: CASSPLGTGRTDTQYF; DNA: TGTGCCAGCTCACCATTGGGGACAGGTAGAACAGATACGCAGTATTTT
D: NA; J: TRBJ1-1; V: TRBV6-5; size: NA; CDR3: CASGRERTEAFF; DNA: TGTGCCAGCGGCAGAGAGCGCACTGAAGCTTTCTTT
D: TRBD1; J: TRBJ2-7; V: TRBV28; size: NA; CDR3: CASSLDRGSYEQYF; DNA: TGTGCCAGCAGTCTCGACAGGGGCTCCTACGAGCAGTACTTC
D: NA; J: TRBJ1-1; V: TRBV4-2; size: NA; CDR3: CASSQGLGGNTEAFF; DNA: TGTGCCAGCAGCCAAGGGCTCGGAGGGAACACTGAAGCTTTCTTT
D: NA; J: TRBJ2-2; V: TRBV11-2; size: NA; CDR3: CASIPFAEFGTGELFF; DNA: TGTGCCAGCATCCCCTTTGCGGAATTCGGCACCGGGGAGCTGTTTTTT
D: NA; J: TRBJ1-4; V: TRBV7-9; size: NA; CDR3: CASSLARNEKLFF; DNA: TGTGCCAGCAGCTTAGCCCGGAATGAAAAACTGTTTTTT
D: TRBD1; J: TRBJ1-1; V: TRBV10-1; size: NA; CDR3: CASRSPGQGVNTEAFF; DNA: TGCGCCAGCAGGAGTCCGGGACAGGGAGTGAACACTGAAGCTTTCTTT
D: NA; J: TRBJ1-3; V: TRBV12-5; size: NA; CDR3: CASARGSGNTIYF; DNA: TGTGCTAGTGCTCGGGGGTCAGGAAACACCATATATTTT
D: NA; J: TRBJ1-2; V: TRBV2; size: few; CDR3: CASLGGTHYGYTF; DNA: TGTGCCAGCCTCGGAGGGACGCACTATGGCTACACCTTC
D: NA; J: TRBJ2-7; V: TRBV5-1; size: NA; CDR3: CASSLDSPREEQYF; DNA: TGCGCCAGCAGCTTAGATAGCCCTCGGGAAGAGCAGTACTTC
D: NA; J: TRBJ1-6; V: TRBV3-1/TRBV3-2; size: NA; CDR3: CASSQVDLSTPLHF; DNA: TGTGCCAGCAGCCAAGTAGATCTCTCGACACCCCTCCACTTT
D: NA; J: TRBJ1-5; V: TRBV19; size: once; CDR3: CASTRSRRGANQPQHF; DNA: TGTGCCAGTACCCGGAGTCGCAGGGGAGCTAATCAGCCCCAGCATTTT
D: TRBD1; J: TRBJ2-1; V: TRBV5-1; size: NA; CDR3: CASSDRDRIGYNEQFF; DNA: TGCGCCAGCAGCGACCGGGACAGGATCGGGTACAATGAGCAGTTCTTC
D: NA; J: TRBJ1-1; V: TRBV25-1; size: NA; CDR3: CASRSTGRNTEAFF; DNA: TGTGCCAGCAGGTCAACAGGGCGGAACACTGAAGCTTTCTTT
D: TRBD2; J: TRBJ2-3; V: TRBV24-1; size: NA; CDR3: CATSDRGGSSTDTQYF; DNA: TGTGCCACCAGTGATCGGGGGGGTTCTAGCACAGATACGCAGTATTTT
D: TRBD1; J: TRBJ1-3; V: TRBV6-1; size: NA; CDR3: CASSEIVETGAGNTIYF; DNA: TGTGCCAGCAGTGAGATCGTTGAGACAGGGGCTGGAAACACCATATATTTT
D: TRBD2; J: TRBJ2-1; V: TRBV7-2; size: NA; CDR3: CASSYPGLAVYNEQFF; DNA: TGTGCCAGCAGCTACCCGGGACTAGCGGTGTACAATGAGCAGTTCTTC
D: NA; J: TRBJ2-7; V: TRBV6-5; size: NA; CDR3: CASSYSPGMAYEQYF; DNA: TGTGCCAGCAGTTACTCGCCAGGGATGGCCTACGAGCAGTACTTC
D: NA; J: TRBJ2-3; V: TRBV19; size: NA; CDR3: CASSIMGTTDTQYF; DNA: TGTGCCAGTAGTATCATGGGCACTACAGATACGCAGTATTTT
D: TRBD2; J: TRBJ2-7; V: TRBV11-2; size: NA; CDR3: CASSLTSGSSYEQYF; DNA: TGTGCCAGCAGCCTAACTAGCGGGAGTTCCTACGAGCAGTACTTC
D: TRBD2; J: TRBJ2-7; V: TRBV19; size: once; CDR3: CASSRGGSPSREQYF; DNA: TGTGCCAGTAGTCGGGGAGGGTCCCCAAGTCGGGAGCAGTACTTC
D: TRBD2; J: TRBJ2-3; V: TRBV28; size: NA; CDR3: CASSLRLAGTRTDTQYF; DNA: TGTGCCAGCAGTTTAAGGCTCGCCGGGACTAGGACAGATACGCAGTATTTT
D: TRBD2; J: TRBJ2-7; V: TRBV3-1/TRBV3-2; size: NA; CDR3: CASSQDLAGDEQYF; DNA: TGTGCCAGCAGCCAAGATCTAGCGGGAGACGAGCAGTACTTC
D: NA; J: TRBJ1-1; V: TRBV12-5; size: NA; CDR3: CASGPTLGSNTEAFF; DNA: TGTGCTAGTGGCCCCACGTTGGGCTCGAACACTGAAGCTTTCTTT
D: NA; J: TRBJ1-3; V: TRBV9; size: NA; CDR3: CASSGTGSEGNTIYF; DNA: TGTGCCAGCAGCGGCACAGGGTCGGAAGGAAACACCATATATTTT
D: NA; J: TRBJ2-7; V: TRBV29-1; size: NA; CDR3: CSVLTWSWSEYEQYF; DNA: TGCAGCGTCCTAACTTGGAGCTGGAGCGAATACGAGCAGTACTTC
D: TRBD1; J: TRBJ1-5; V: TRBV2; size: NA; CDR3: CASSAGTAQNQPQHF; DNA: TGTGCCAGCAGTGCCGGGACAGCCCAAAATCAGCCCCAGCATTTT